Presented here are 26 T cell receptor beta chains from one specimen sequenced in a study of control samples from healthy donors and cancer patients. Some clones are missing from TCRdb's copy, which holds only in-frame ones; the method was immunoSEQ multiplex PCR. The profile covers 150,000 to 200,000 clones, with about 86% appearing a single time and over 1.5% taken by the ten largest. Sequencing used blood. These receptors all stem from a man between 18 and 29 years old in good health.

V is TRBV4-3 and J is TRBJ2-2; D uncertain. In germline, CDR1 is LGHNA, CDR2 YSLEER. V lost 0 bases and J 8 bases, leaving 7 bases between the germline ends. CDR3 length: 13 amino acids. The DNA for the CDR3 is TGCGCCAGCAGCCAAGATCTTTCAGGGGAGCTGTTTTTT. As protein: CASSQDLSGELFF.

For this clone: One end of the junction is discordant with germline, which a read error may explain. The chain joins TRBV12-3 or TRBV12-4 to TRBJ1-1; D gene ambiguous. The CDR3 runs to 9 residues. CDR3 sequence (DNA): TGTGCCAGCAGTCCCCCCTTGATCTTT. Its protein is CASSPPLIF.

This clone has a single count. The V call is TRBV19, the J call TRBJ1-5, with D perhaps TRBD1 (6 bases). CDR3 size: 14 residues. The V gene's germline CDR1 is LNHDA and CDR2 SQIVND (reference sequence). V was trimmed by 8 bases and J by 10 bases, leaving 21 bases between them. Written as DNA, the CDR3 is TGTGCCAGTTGGTTGCGGGGGCGGGGGGGACCCCAGCATTTT. Its translation: CASWLRGRGGPQHF.

The chain links TRBV30 to TRBJ1-5; D possibly corresponds to TRBD1 (5 bases). Germline assignment: CDR1 GTSNPN and CDR2 SVGIG (reference sequence). This CDR3 spans 16 amino acids. V was trimmed by 0 bases and J by 2 bases, leaving 14 bases between them. The CDR3 region has the DNA TGTGCCTGGAGTGTACCAGGGAGAAGCGGCAATCAGCCCCAGCATTTT. It translates to CAWSVPGRSGNQPQHF.

The J gene is TRBJ2-5, the V gene TRBV6-5; 7 bases align to TRBD2. With V trimmed by 8 bases and J by 5 bases, 8 bases remained unmatched. The CDR3 is made up of 13 amino acids. Germline V lookup: CDR1 MNHEY, CDR2 SVGAGI. The CDR3 region is CASGRGVEETQYF. CDR3 coding DNA: TGTGCCAGCGGACGGGGGGTCGAGGAGACCCAGTACTTC.

J is TRBJ2-5 and V is TRBV24-1; TRBD1 agrees at 8 bases. The junction had 2 bases not matched to a gene; V was cut back by 1 base and J by 2 bases. The CDR3 consists of 15 residues. Germline values: CDR1 KGHDR, CDR2 SFDVKD. CDR3 coding DNA: TGTGCCACCAGTGATTTAGACAGGGGACAAGAGACCCAGTACTTC. This translates into CATSDLDRGQETQYF.

The J gene is TRBJ1-1, the V gene TRBV27; D is unclear. V lost 5 bases, J lost 1 base, and 11 bases lay in between. This CDR3 has 14 amino acids. Germline lookup yields CDR1 MNHEY and CDR2 SMNVEV (reference sequence). DNA of the CDR3: TGTGCCAGCAGTGTCGGGTCTTCGAACACTGAAGCTTTCTTT. This translates into CASSVGSSNTEAFF.

The rearrangement uses TRBV2 and TRBJ1-2; 9 nucleotides line up with TRBD1. The CDR3 sequence is 14 residues long. J was trimmed by 4 bases and V by 6 bases; bases with no gene match: 6. CDR1 and CDR2 (germline): SNHLY, FYNNEI. The CDR3, as DNA: TGTGCCAGCAGCGGACAGGGGTCGGGCTATGGCTACACCTTC. Its translation: CASSGQGSGYGYTF.

The chain recombines TRBV7-8 with TRBJ2-1; either TRBD1 or TRBD2 may fit D (5 bases each). The ends were cut back, 1 base at V and 8 bases at J, with 18 bases in the middle. This CDR3 spans 16 amino acids. CDR1 and CDR2 (germline): SGHVS, FQNEAQ. CDR3 loop: CASSLVGSSRGDEQFF. The DNA for the CDR3 is TGTGCCAGCAGCTTAGTGGGGTCTAGCCGGGGCGATGAGCAGTTCTTC.

This chain joins TRBV11-2 and TRBJ2-5; 10 bases align to TRBD2. With 5 bases clipped from V and 5 bases from J, the junction kept 11 bases outside the gene matches. This CDR3 has 16 residues. Germline CDR1 SGHAT, CDR2 FQNNGV. This chain's CDR3 is CASSPPQRGGGETQYF. As DNA, the CDR3 is TGTGCCAGCAGCCCCCCCCAGCGGGGGGGAGGTGAGACCCAGTACTTC.

The chain uses TRBV5-6 and TRBJ2-3; D is perhaps TRBD1 (6 bases). Germline CDR1 SGHDT, CDR2 YYEEEE. The CDR3 has 15 amino acids. V lost 4 bases to trimming and J lost 2 bases, with 14 bases between them. This CDR3 reads CASSRIGGYTDTQYF. For the CDR3, the DNA is TGTGCCAGCAGCCGAATTGGGGGCTACACAGATACGCAGTATTTT.

This chain joins TRBV11-2 and TRBJ2-5; D is ambiguous. Germline CDR1 is SGHAT and CDR2 is FQNNGV. V was shortened by 2 bases and J by 1 base, with 5 bases between the two germline ends. The CDR3 contains 13 residues. Here the CDR3 DNA reads TGTGCCAGCAGCTTATCCCTCCAAGAGACCCAGTACTTC. This sequence encodes CASSLSLQETQYF.

The chain carries TRBV18 and TRBJ1-2, with D perhaps TRBD1 (5 bases). This CDR3 contains 16 residues. Germline values: CDR1 KGHSH, CDR2 LQKENI. The germline V and J ends were trimmed by 0 bases and 0 bases, with 11 bases remaining between them. The CDR3 spells CASSPPSQGANYGYTF. The CDR3 coding sequence is TGTGCCAGCTCACCACCGTCTCAGGGTGCTAACTATGGCTACACCTTC.

This chain uses TRBV28 with TRBJ1-1, with D unclear. Germline V gene sequence: CDR1 MDHEN, CDR2 SYDVKM. V was trimmed by 9 bases and J by 8 bases, leaving 13 bases between them. The CDR3 has 11 amino acids. The CDR3 DNA reads as TGTGCCAGAATTACAGTGCGAGAAGCTTTCTTT. This translates into CARITVREAFF.

Worth noting for this clone: Other DNA variants within this sample encode the same CDR3. This chain uses TRBV20-1 with TRBJ1-6, with TRBD1 identical over 7 bases. The J segment lost 9 bases and the V segment lost 6 bases, leaving 2 bases of the junction unmatched. Germline-derived CDR1 and CDR2 are DFQATT and SNEGSKA (reference sequence). This CDR3 has 11 residues. CDR3 in amino acids: CSAYRGSPLHF. In DNA form, the CDR3 reads TGCAGTGCCTACAGGGGTTCACCCCTCCACTTT.

The rearrangement links TRBV2 to TRBJ1-2; D gene unclear. CDR1 is SNHLY, CDR2 FYNNEI, per germline. This CDR3 region has 13 residues. The V end was cut by 7 bases, the J end by 4 bases, with 13 bases between. DNA of the CDR3: TGTGCCAGCACCGCGGACGTGCTCTATGGCTACACCTTC. It specifies CASTADVLYGYTF. Looking up the rest from reference TRBV2 and TRBJ1-2 gives the full variable domain: EPEVTQTPSHQVTQMGQEVILRCVPISNHLYFYWYRQILGQKVEFLVSFYNNEISEKSEIFDDQFSVERPDGSNFTLKIRSTKLEDSAMYFCASTADVLYGYTFGSGTRLTVV.

V gene TRBV27 combines with J gene TRBJ2-1; D is possibly TRBD1 or TRBD2 (5 bases each). Germline V gives CDR1 MNHEY, CDR2 SMNVEV (reference sequence). The length of the CDR3 is 16 residues. Trimming stripped 2 bases from V and 6 bases from J, with 17 bases between. This CDR3 reads CASSLDPSPGPNEQFF. The CDR3 coding sequence is TGTGCCAGCAGTTTAGATCCTAGCCCAGGGCCCAATGAGCAGTTCTTC.

V and J are TRBV6-4 and TRBJ2-1, with 9 positions matching TRBD2. V was pared by 3 bases and J by 0 bases, with 0 bases of the junction left unmatched. From germline, CDR1 is MRHNA and CDR2 SNTAGT. The CDR3 loop spans 15 amino acids. CDR3 protein: CASSERGGSYNEQFF. The CDR3 DNA sequence: TGTGCCAGCAGTGAGCGGGGGGGCTCCTACAATGAGCAGTTCTTC.

This sequence joins TRBV12-3 or TRBV12-4 and TRBJ1-5; no firm D call. V was shortened by 7 bases and J by 5 bases, with 12 bases between the two germline ends. This CDR3 contains 13 residues. CDR3 DNA: TGTGCCAGCACCTCGGGGTATGATCAGCCCCAGCATTTT. Translating gives CASTSGYDQPQHF.

The CDR3 loop is CASSPPTALNYGYTF. The CDR3 bases are TGTGCCAGCTCACCCCCCACTGCTTTAAACTATGGCTACACCTTC. The chain joins TRBV18 to TRBJ1-2, with D unresolved. From germline, CDR1 is KGHSH and CDR2 LQKENI. V was clipped by 3 bases and J by 2 bases, with 13 bases between them. This CDR3 has 15 residues.

The chain links TRBV7-6 to TRBJ2-3; possibly TRBD1 for D (6 bases). The CDR3 is 16 amino acids. The V gene's germline CDR1 is SGHVS and CDR2 FNYEAQ. Trimming took off 0 bases at V and 1 base at J, with 11 bases between the two ends. CDR3: CASSLARGQRTDTQYF. The CDR3 DNA is TGTGCCAGCAGCTTAGCACGGGGACAACGCACAGATACGCAGTATTTT.

The chain combines TRBV15 with TRBJ2-2; 10 nucleotides agree with TRBD2. V lost 0 bases, J lost 0 bases, and 10 bases stayed unmatched. In germline, CDR1 is LNHNV, CDR2 YYDKDF (reference sequence). There are 20 residues in the CDR3. This CDR3 is CATSRDQGASGGSNTGELFF. The CDR3 coding sequence is TGTGCCACCAGCAGAGATCAGGGAGCTAGCGGGGGATCGAACACCGGGGAGCTGTTTTTT. Looking up the rest from reference TRBV15 and TRBJ2-2 gives the full variable domain: DAMVIQNPRYQVTQFGKPVTLSCSQTLNHNVMYWYQQKSSQAPKLLFHYYDKDFNNEADTPDNFQSRRPNTSFCFLDIRSPGLGDTAMYLCATSRDQGASGGSNTGELFFGEGSRLTVL.

This chain connects TRBV4-1 to TRBJ1-4; a weak D match, TRBD1 (5 bases). Germline V lookup: CDR1 MGHRA, CDR2 YSYEKL. The CDR3 spans 15 residues. V shed 6 bases and J shed 7 bases, with 18 bases lying between them. This CDR3 reads CASSPGGGAFEKLFF. CDR3 sequence (DNA): TGCGCCAGCAGTCCAGGCGGCGGGGCTTTTGAAAAACTGTTTTTT.

This clone was seen once. This chain joins TRBV27 and TRBJ2-3; possibly TRBD1 for D (6 bases). This CDR3 is 15 amino acids long. With 3 bases removed from V and 0 bases from J, the gap between germline ends came to 10 bases. CDR1 is MNHEY and CDR2 is SMNVEV in the germline V gene (reference sequence). CDR3 coding DNA: TGTGCCAGCAGTTTCCGGACAGAGAGCACAGATACGCAGTATTTT. Its protein product is CASSFRTESTDTQYF.

The chain links TRBV11-1 to TRBJ2-7; D tentatively fits TRBD1 or TRBD2 (5 bases each). The ends were cut back, 5 bases at V and 2 bases at J, with 13 bases in the middle. Germline lookup yields CDR1 SGHAT and CDR2 FQDESV (reference sequence). The CDR3 has 14 amino acids. The CDR3 DNA reads as TGTGCCAGCAGCCCCCGATTGGGGGCCTACGAGCAGTACTTC. Amino acids: CASSPRLGAYEQYF. Full variable domain (outside the CDR3, taken from reference TRBV11-1 and TRBJ2-7): EAEVAQSPRYKITEKSQAVAFWCDPISGHATLYWYRQILGQGPELLVQFQDESVVDDSQLPKDRFSAERLKGVDSTLKIQPAELGDSAMYLCASSPRLGAYEQYFGPGTRLTVT.

The chain uses TRBV29-1 and TRBJ2-3; D unresolved. In germline, CDR1 is SQVTM, CDR2 ANQGSEA. This CDR3 comprises 11 residues. V was cut by 2 bases and J by 1 base, with 1 base left in between. CDR3 amino acids: CSVERTDTQYF. The CDR3 DNA reads TGCAGCGTTGAACGCACAGATACGCAGTATTTT.